The TCR beta chain described here comes from a study of blood T cell repertoires in COVID-19. Only one count was recorded for this clone. Some clones are missing from TCRdb's copy, which holds only in-frame ones; the method was immunoSEQ multiplex PCR. The repertoire holds 250,000 to 300,000 clones, with roughly 91% as singletons. Per germline, CDR1 SNHLY and CDR2 FYNNEI. The V end was cut by 5 bases, the J end by 3 bases, with 10 bases between. The CDR3 loop spans 13 amino acids. The chain carries TRBV2 and TRBJ1-1, with D uncertain. The sample was PBMCs or T cells enriched from blood (not recorded which). The sequence came from a woman between 45 and 60 years old who had been exposed to COVID-19. The CDR3 DNA is TGTGCCAGCAGTAAGTTCGGGGACACTGAAGCTTTCTTT. Translating gives CASSKFGDTEAFF.